The source of this T cell receptor beta chain is a study of shared clonotypes between healthy human individuals. With regard to this clone: Its antigen remains unidentified.

Libraries were prepared by immunoSEQ multiplex PCR; TCRdb keeps only in-frame clonotypes and omits some of them. The table records 2 million to 3 million clones, roughly nine tenths of them present only once. Study results and caveats: Sampling covered blood only; tissue repertoires likely differ.

The V gene lost 4 bases and the J gene lost 6 bases, with 15 bases spanning the gap. This CDR3 comprises 14 residues. Germline V gene lookup returns CDR1 LNHDA and CDR2 SQIVND (reference sequence). This receptor was obtained from a man aged 18 to 29 in good health. The V call is TRBV19, the J call TRBJ1-1; D remains ambiguous. Sequences were obtained from naive CD4+ T cells sorted from blood. Documented subset: CD45RA+ positively selected. The CDR3 region has the DNA TGTGCCAGTAGTACCTCGGGGTTATCGGCTGAAGCTTTCTTT. It specifies CASSTSGLSAEAFF. Supplemented by reference TRBV19 and TRBJ1-1, the full variable domain reads DGGITQSPKYLFRKEGQNVTLSCEQNLNHDAMYWYRQDPGQGLRLIYYSQIVNDFQKGDIAEGYSVSREKKESFPLTVTSAQKNPTAFYLCASSTSGLSAEAFFGQGTRLTVV.